Given below is one T cell receptor (beta chain) in context. This clone was observed a single time. There is no known antigen for this receptor. There are no base qualities to consult, and no much larger clone falls within one base. Donors were healthy HIV-negative adults with no recently reported acute infections or vaccinations. Every donor was a Caucasian adult residing in Nashville, Tennessee, USA. CD4+ T cells were enriched through magnetic negative selection, after which naive cells were positively selected on CD45RA and the remaining negative fraction served as the memory subset. Blood was obtained by leukapheresis, after which PBMCs were separated by Ficoll-Histopaque density gradient centrifugation and cryopreserved in liquid nitrogen vapor phase. Purity and quantity of every magnetically sorted T cell population were checked by analytical flow cytometry. From each sorted fraction, genomic DNA was isolated and quantified by UV absorbance on a Nanodrop 2000c.

V lost 4 bases and J lost 1 base, and the count of bases not matched to a germline gene is 2. Based on the germline V gene (reference sequence), the CDR1 and CDR2 sequences are MNHNY and SVGAGI. The CDR3 numbers 14 residues from cysteine through phenylalanine. The sequence is cut down to CDR3 DNA, 42 bases in frame from base 1. This sample was included in a study of shared clonotypes between healthy human individuals (dated by TCRdb to the early 2020s). General notes on the study: A few men and two women, aged 18 to 49 years, made up the cohort. Each donor's leukapheresis produced roughly between roughly 0.85 and 9.5 billion PBMCs. For each donor, CD4 naive and CD4 memory were each run on three plates, CD8 naive on two plates, and CD8 memory on one plate. Blood TCR repertoires of a handful of healthy adults were deeply sequenced to estimate repertoire size and the extent of clonotype sharing between individuals. To increase sequencing depth and limit assay-specific biases, TCR repertoire library preparation and sequencing were carried out by different laboratories using diverse techniques.

Using the deep immunoSEQ assay, TCR CDR3 regions were amplified from genomic DNA by multiplex PCR. Extracted genomic DNA from each cell subset was distributed evenly across all wells of several immunoSEQ 96-well plates, and each plate was treated as a replicate. Each replicate PCR for sorted subsets received about 0.2 ug genomic DNA, equal to about 29,000 T cell genomes. The purified libraries were quantified using a Qubit 3.0 fluorometer, sized with a Bioanalyzer 2100, and then quantified again using the KAPA Library Quantification kit. Every immunoSEQ 96-well plate was sequenced on a dedicated single-read 150-cycle Illumina NextSeq 550 flow cell. Regarding the original processing steps: The immunoSEQ output contained only junctional sequences without quality scores, so filtering could not match that applied to full-length reads. Sequences were annotated with PyIR, a Python wrapper for IgBLAST v1.9, using IMGT germline references to assign V/J genes and CDR3. Reads were removed for weak V/J assignments (E-value above 1e-6), missing CDR3, stop codons, out-of-frame junctions, or ambiguous translated residues. V3J clonotypes were defined as sequences sharing the same inferred V gene, J gene, and CDR3 amino acid sequence. The percentage overlap between two repertoires was calculated by dividing the number of shared unique clonotypes by the size of the smaller repertoire. Repertoire richness was assessed with RTK rarefaction, the Chao1 estimator, and Recon v2.1 estimates of unobserved clonotypes. For all TCRbeta clonotypes obtained by the gDNA method from a handful of donors, generation probabilities were computed with OLGA. Not all clones reach the TCRdb copy of this immuneACCESS table, which keeps in-frame sequences only. Checked studies attribute under half of the gap to unresolved V genes and leave the rest unexplained. For V, J and clone size, that table is used; D and trimming come from the DNA. The sample table lists approximately 1.5 million clones, 95% to 99% of them with a count of one. About 0.4% of the sample goes to the ten largest clones.

Findings and caveats that apply to the study as a whole: Even with the large sequencing depth, rarefaction of the sorted-subset datasets indicated that sequencing was incomplete. About 5% of naive CD4, roughly 3.5% of naive CD8, roughly 2.5% of memory CD4, and 0.4% of memory CD8 clonotypes were shared across a handful of donors. Because the study included a small number of donors, the genetic and exposure-history diversity represented was limited. Based on pairwise subsampling, the degree of clonotype sharing among donors was expected to be affected by sequencing depth. Estimated clonotype richness was generally larger for naive than for memory subsets. Only blood was sampled, and tissue TCR repertoires likely differ from those in blood. Higher generation probabilities were observed for clonotypes shared by all four sorted-subset donors than for non-shared clonotypes.

This chain is built from TRBV6-6 and TRBJ2-7; 9 bases in between match TRBD2. Sequences were obtained from naive CD4+ T cells sorted from blood. Reading the label with the study, this specimen's cell subset or site is: CD45RA+ positively selected. The TCR was taken from a man aged 25 to 40 in good health. The base sequence is TGTGCCAGCAGTTTAGCGGGAGCTTCCTACGAGCAGTACTTC. It translates to CASSLAGASYEQYF.